The T cell receptor beta chain described here comes from a study of human T cells and chemical hapten exposure. Study-level results: Given that the donors had alopecia, their immune response may differ from that seen in healthy people. There were significantly more large CDR3 similarity clusters among expanded TCRs than among controls.

The CDR3 runs 15 residues. Per germline, CDR1 KGHSH and CDR2 LQKENI. V was trimmed by 2 bases and J by 4 bases, leaving 12 bases between them. MiXCR, applied by TCRdb to the RACE reads, yields one record per CDR3 protein. This table holds approximately 82,000 distinct CDR3 sequences, about an eighth found once. The time point: patch test 1, 2 weeks after DPC sensitization. Treatment given: therapeutic diphenylcyclopropenone sensitization with weekly scalp DPC. Prior to each patch test being applied, blood was drawn. This clonotype was observed at least ten times. Its cognate antigen is unknown. This clonotype originated in a woman aged 55-69 years with alopecia areata. Some clones in this sample may be carry-over from other donors' samples. The sequencing used whole blood, collected in connection with sensitization to the hapten diphenylcyclopropenone (DPC). This chain links TRBV18 with TRBJ1-5, with no clear D. CDR3 sequence: CASSPAPDGNQPQHF. CDR3 bases: TGTGCCAGCTCACCAGCGCCGGACGGGAATCAGCCCCAGCATTTT.